The clone carrying this TCR beta chain showed up just a few times. Antigen unknown. TCRdb re-analysed the 5' RACE reads in MiXCR, keeping a single row per CDR3 protein. The sample yields approximately 340,000 distinct CDR3 sequences, 10% to 15% seen once. Germline loops: CDR1 MNHEY, CDR2 SVGAGI. There are 14 residues in the CDR3. Trimming left V 0 bases short and J 0 bases short, with 6 bases between. This sample is drawn from a study of T-cell memory formation after mild COVID-19. Study outcomes and limitations: CM and EM subsets held most contracting CD4+ clones; EMRA held CD8+ ones. The study detected some responding clones in pre-infection memory, suggesting cross-reactive memory joined. A balance of CD4 and CD8 characterized clones contracting day 15 to 85, whereas later expanders leaned CD4+.

The receptor comes from a man between 18 and 35 years old who had mild COVID-19 (a few samples of this study predate the infection). Cell type and time point are not known. The sequencing sample was made of PBMCs or a T cell subset sorted from them (not recorded which). The genes are TRBV6-5 and TRBJ2-7; D call uncertain. The CDR3 is CASSYSGYSYEQYF. The CDR3 bases are TGTGCCAGCAGTTACTCGGGATACTCCTACGAGCAGTACTTC.